Presented here are 21 T cell receptor beta chains from one specimen sequenced in a study of shared clonotypes between healthy human individuals. Generated by immunoSEQ multiplex PCR, the TCRdb table keeps only in-frame clones and is missing some. The sample records roughly 1,500,000 clones, nearly 99% being singletons. The sample was naive CD4+ T cells sorted from blood. Subset here: CD45RA+ positively selected. Every receptor here comes from a man aged 25-45 years in good health.

The chain combines TRBV5-1 with TRBJ2-1, with 9 bases lining up with TRBD1. With 4 bases clipped from V and 7 bases from J, the junction kept 21 bases outside the gene matches. Per germline, CDR1 SGHRS and CDR2 YFSETQ. This CDR3 has 19 amino acids. Here the CDR3 reads CASSGRDRVLRPRGNEQFF. The CDR3 DNA is TGCGCCAGCAGCGGCCGGGACAGGGTTTTAAGACCGCGAGGGAATGAGCAGTTCTTC.

This chain links TRBV10-1 with TRBJ2-7, with D tentatively TRBD1 (6 bases). Germline assignment: CDR1 WNHNN and CDR2 SYGVQD (reference sequence). Between the trimmed V and J ends, which lost 10 bases and 4 bases, there was a span of 17 bases. This CDR3 spans 13 amino acids. The CDR3 sequence is CATTSGAKYEQYF. The CDR3 DNA reads TGCGCCACCACCTCAGGGGCTAAGTACGAGCAGTACTTC.

V and J are TRBV5-4 and TRBJ1-1, with 7 bases lining up with TRBD1. The CDR3 consists of 15 residues. Germline V gives CDR1 SGHNT, CDR2 YYREEE (reference sequence). V lost 3 bases, J lost 6 bases, and 11 bases stayed unmatched. The DNA of the CDR3 is TGTGCCAGCAGCTCGCCGGGACAGACTCCATCTGAAGCTTTCTTT. Protein sequence: CASSSPGQTPSEAFF.

In the case of this clone: The same CDR3 is also encoded by other DNA sequences in this sample. The chain recombines TRBV18 with TRBJ2-5, with D hard to call. This CDR3 is built from 13 residues. Trimming stripped 2 bases from V and 2 bases from J, with 6 bases between. Germline CDR1 and CDR2: KGHSH and LQKENI. In DNA form, the CDR3 reads TGTGCCAGCTCACCAGGGCCTCAAGAGACCCAGTACTTC. Translating it yields CASSPGPQETQYF.

V gene TRBV5-1 combines with J gene TRBJ1-4; weak D call: TRBD1 (5 bases). Germline CDR1 reads SGHRS; CDR2 reads YFSETQ. V lost 2 bases and J 5 bases, leaving 19 bases between the germline ends. This CDR3 has 17 residues. The DNA of the CDR3 is TGCGCCAGCAGCTTTTTAGGGACTAACGGGGTAAATGAAAAACTGTTTTTT. Translating it yields CASSFLGTNGVNEKLFF.

This clone was seen only once. V usage is TRBV29-1 and J usage is TRBJ2-7; D is unclear. The V end lost 2 bases, the J end lost 5 bases, and 13 bases lay between the germline ends. This CDR3 region has 13 residues. Germline lookup yields CDR1 SQVTM and CDR2 ANQGSEA. CDR3 bases: TGCAGCGTTGAAACCGGTGGGCGGAACGAGCAGTACTTC. Its protein product is CSVETGGRNEQYF.

The J gene is TRBJ2-2, the V gene TRBV7-2, with a possible D match to TRBD2 (5 bases). CDR3 length: 12 amino acids. Germline V gene sequence: CDR1 SGHTA, CDR2 FQGNSA. The ends were cut back, 7 bases at V and 6 bases at J, with 9 bases in the middle. The DNA of the CDR3 is TGTGCCAGCACTCGGGGTGCCGGGGAGCTGTTTTTT. Its protein is CASTRGAGELFF.

The chain links TRBV19 to TRBJ2-6, with D tentatively TRBD2 (7 bases). The length of the CDR3 is 18 residues. Germline-derived CDR1 and CDR2 are LNHDA and SQIVND (reference sequence). Trimming removed 5 bases from V and 0 bases from J, with 17 bases in between. CDR3 coding DNA: TGTGCCAGTAGTCCCTCAGGGAGGGGGTCCTCTGGGGCCAACGTCCTGACTTTC. As protein: CASSPSGRGSSGANVLTF.

This chain uses TRBV18 with TRBJ2-1; possible D gene TRBD1, 6 bases. From germline, CDR1 is KGHSH and CDR2 LQKENI. V dropped 0 bases and J dropped 7 bases, with 13 bases sitting between them. The CDR3 has 15 amino acids. CDR3: CASSPPAQGQNEQFF. The CDR3 DNA sequence: TGTGCCAGCTCACCACCGGCGCAGGGGCAGAATGAGCAGTTCTTC.

The chain uses TRBV5-4 and TRBJ1-4; D is possibly TRBD1 (6 bases). Germline V gives CDR1 SGHNT, CDR2 YYREEE (reference sequence). The CDR3 loop spans 14 amino acids. V lost 4 bases and J lost 8, with 15 bases in between. The CDR3 here is CASSKGGEGEKLFF. CDR3 in DNA: TGTGCCAGCAGCAAAGGGGGAGAAGGAGAAAAACTGTTTTTT.

The chain carries TRBV5-4 and TRBJ2-7, with 12 bases fitting TRBD2. The ends lost 4 bases at V and 7 bases at J; junction bases unmatched: 9. CDR1 SGHNT and CDR2 YYREEE come from the germline V gene (reference sequence). CDR3 size: 15 residues. The CDR3 nucleotides are TGTGCCAGCAGCAGCACTAGCGGGAGGTCGGGAGAGCAGTACTTC. Encoded protein: CASSSTSGRSGEQYF.

CDR3 DNA sequence: TGTGCCAGCAGCTTAGACGGGGACAGGGGCAATGAGCAGTTCTTC. This gives the protein CASSLDGDRGNEQFF. This rearrangement joins TRBV7-7 to TRBJ2-1; 10 nucleotides line up with TRBD1. Germline values: CDR1 SSHAT, CDR2 FNYEAQ (reference sequence). V shed 1 base, J shed 6 bases, and the junction held 3 bases outside the gene matches. The CDR3 spans 15 residues. The whole variable domain, remainder taken from reference TRBV7-7 and TRBJ2-1, is GAGVSQSPRYKVTKRGQDVTLRCDPISSHATLYWYQQALGQGPEFLTYFNYEAQPDKSGLPSDRFSAERPEGSISTLTIQRTEQRDSAMYRCASSLDGDRGNEQFFGPGTRLTVL.

In DNA, the CDR3 is TGCGCCAGCAGCGAAGAGGGTTACAATGAGCAGTTCTTC. It translates to CASSEEGYNEQFF. This chain connects TRBV5-1 to TRBJ2-1; D is possibly TRBD2 (5 bases). Germline V gives CDR1 SGHRS, CDR2 YFSETQ. Trimming shortened V by 4 bases and J by 4 bases, and 9 bases separated the two germline ends. The CDR3 is 13 residues long.

This clone was found once. J is TRBJ1-4 and V is TRBV28; D not resolved. The V gene's germline CDR1 is MDHEN and CDR2 SYDVKM. This CDR3 spans 17 amino acids. V shed 2 bases and J shed 8 bases, with 21 bases lying between them. CDR3 nucleotide sequence: TGTGCCAGCAGTTTACCACGAGGGCCGGGTCCGGGCGAAAAACTGTTTTTT. Amino acids: CASSLPRGPGPGEKLFF.

CDR3 in DNA: TGTGCTAGTGGTTTGGTTCTAGCGGGAGTTCTCCACGAGCAGTACTTC. Translating it yields CASGLVLAGVLHEQYF. The chain joins TRBV12-5 to TRBJ2-7; 10 bases align to TRBD2. Unmatched junction bases numbered 7, after V lost 0 bases and J lost 5 bases. Looked up from germline, CDR1 is LGHNT and CDR2 is FRNRAP. The CDR3 extends over 16 amino acids.

This rearrangement joins TRBV30 to TRBJ2-6, with D unresolved. Trimming removed 7 bases from V and 0 bases from J, with 7 bases in between. This CDR3 comprises 13 residues. The V gene's germline CDR1 is GTSNPN and CDR2 SVGIG (reference sequence). The CDR3 protein is CASLSSGANVLTF. The CDR3 coding sequence is TGTGCCTCCTTAAGCTCTGGGGCCAACGTCCTGACTTTC.

V and J are TRBV5-4 and TRBJ2-3, with 7 nucleotides matching TRBD1. The V gene end was trimmed by 0 bases and the J gene end by 0 bases; junction bases not matched to a gene: 4. The germline V gene encodes CDR1 SGHNT and CDR2 YYREEE (reference sequence). The CDR3 totals 16 residues. The CDR3 region has the DNA TGTGCCAGCAGCTTGGAACAGGGGATAAGCACAGATACGCAGTATTTT. Translation: CASSLEQGISTDTQYF.

The V and J genes are TRBV6-4 and TRBJ2-2; perhaps TRBD2 as D (6 bases). CDR1 and CDR2 (germline): MRHNA, SNTAGT. The CDR3 totals 13 residues. Trimming cost V 10 bases and J 1 base, with 10 bases left between them. Here the CDR3 reads CATRAGNTGELFF. CDR3 coding DNA: TGTGCCACCAGAGCGGGGAACACCGGGGAGCTGTTTTTT.

The chain combines TRBV18 with TRBJ2-7; a weak D match, TRBD1 (5 bases). Germline assignment: CDR1 KGHSH and CDR2 LQKENI. The CDR3 length is 15 residues. Deletions cut 3 bases from V and 1 base from J, with 13 bases between. CDR3 sequence: CASSPPMTASYEQYF. CDR3 nucleotide sequence: TGTGCCAGCTCACCCCCTATGACAGCTTCCTACGAGCAGTACTTC.

The chain carries TRBV10-2 and TRBJ2-7; TRBD1 aligns across 8 bases. The CDR3 has 15 amino acids. V shed 4 bases and J 6 bases; nucleotides not matched to a gene: 11. From germline, CDR1 is WSHSY and CDR2 SAAADI. Here the CDR3 reads CASSAFARGRSEQYF. The CDR3 nucleotides read TGCGCCAGCAGTGCATTTGCCAGGGGGCGCAGCGAGCAGTACTTC.

CDR3 DNA: TGCGCCAGCCGAGAACAGGGGGCGTCGGTCGAGCAGTACTTC. Translation gives CASREQGASVEQYF. This chain joins TRBV5-1 and TRBJ2-7, with TRBD1 matching 9 bases. V lost 7 bases, J lost 6 bases, and 11 bases stayed unmatched. Germline V gene sequence: CDR1 SGHRS, CDR2 YFSETQ. This CDR3 is built from 14 residues.